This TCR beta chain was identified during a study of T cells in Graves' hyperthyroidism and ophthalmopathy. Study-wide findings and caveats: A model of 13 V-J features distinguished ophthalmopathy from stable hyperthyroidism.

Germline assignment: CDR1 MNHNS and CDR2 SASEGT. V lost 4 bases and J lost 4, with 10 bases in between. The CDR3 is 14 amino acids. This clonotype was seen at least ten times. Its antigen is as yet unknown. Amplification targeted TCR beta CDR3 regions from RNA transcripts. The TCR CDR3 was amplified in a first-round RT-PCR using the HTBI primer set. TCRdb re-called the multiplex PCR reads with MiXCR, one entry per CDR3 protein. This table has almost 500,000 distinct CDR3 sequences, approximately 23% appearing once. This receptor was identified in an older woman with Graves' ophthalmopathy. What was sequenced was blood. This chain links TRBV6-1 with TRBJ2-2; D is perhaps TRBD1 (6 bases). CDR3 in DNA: TGTGCCAGCAGTGGACTACAGGGCACCGGGGAGCTGTTTTTT. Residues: CASSGLQGTGELFF.